Presented here are 18 T cell receptor beta chains from one specimen sequenced in a study of blood T cell repertoires in COVID-19. TCRdb's table, derived via immunoSEQ multiplex PCR, lists solely in-frame clones and lacks some. Here the sample spans more than 95,000 clones, roughly 82% being singletons. The sample taken for sequencing was peripheral blood. The source of these receptors is a man between 60 and 75 years old with acute or convalescent COVID-19.

The chain couples TRBV7-2 to TRBJ1-2; a possible D gene is TRBD1 (5 bases). The V end was cut by 1 base, the J end by 0 bases, with 9 bases between. The CDR3 has 15 residues. Germline CDR1 and CDR2: SGHTA and FQGNSA. The CDR3 nucleotides are TGTGCCAGCAGCTTAGAGGGGCCAACTAACTATGGCTACACCTTC. Protein product: CASSLEGPTNYGYTF.

This clone was seen a handful of times. V gene TRBV5-8 combines with J gene TRBJ2-7; 10 bases line up with TRBD1. There are 15 residues in the CDR3. CDR1 SGHTS and CDR2 YDEGEE come from the germline V gene. The ends lost 4 bases at V and 2 bases at J; junction bases unmatched: 6. In DNA, the CDR3 is TGTGCCAGCAGCCCTGGGACAGGGGAGGCCTACGAGCAGTACTTC. Protein sequence: CASSPGTGEAYEQYF. The entire variable domain, with the rest obtained from reference TRBV5-8 and TRBJ2-7, is as follows: EAGVTQSPTHLIKTRGQQATLRCSPISGHTSVYWYQQALGLGLQFLLWYDEGEERNRGNFPPRFSGRQFPNYSSELNVNALELEDSALYLCASSPGTGEAYEQYFGPGTRLTVT.

The chain has TRBV10-3 and TRBJ1-1; no reliable D call. Trimming cost V 7 bases and J 3 bases, with 12 bases left between them. CDR3 length: 13 residues. Germline assignment: CDR1 ENHRY and CDR2 SYGVKD. CDR3 in amino acids: CAITEDLYTEAFF. The DNA of the CDR3 is TGTGCCATCACAGAGGATCTTTACACTGAAGCTTTCTTT.

This chain links TRBV12-5 with TRBJ1-2; 8 nucleotides align to TRBD1. The germline V gene encodes CDR1 LGHNT and CDR2 FRNRAP. Germline trimming cut 0 bases from V and 0 bases from J; bases unmatched to any gene: 6. The CDR3 consists of 17 residues. For the CDR3, the DNA is TGTGCTAGTGGTTTGGTATGGGGGGACAGGACTAACTATGGCTACACCTTC. Protein sequence: CASGLVWGDRTNYGYTF.

In this sample, this clone turned up once. Mismatch with germline at one junction end may stem from a read error. V gene TRBV7-7 combines with J gene TRBJ1-1; D is possibly TRBD1 (5 bases). This CDR3 is built from 17 residues. From germline, CDR1 is SSHAT and CDR2 FNYEAQ (reference sequence). CDR3: CASSFPRARAMNTEAFF. DNA of the CDR3: TGTGCTAGCAGCTTCCCTCGGGCCAGGGCTATGAACACTGAAGCTTTCTTT.

In this sample, this clone turned up once. The chain uses TRBV4-3 and TRBJ2-5; 15 positions agree with TRBD2. CDR1 LGHNA and CDR2 YSLEER come from the germline V gene. The J segment lost 9 bases and the V segment lost 0 bases, leaving 5 bases of the junction unmatched. The CDR3 runs 16 residues. CDR3 residues: CASSQDSGLAGGSQYF. CDR3 nucleotides: TGCGCCAGCAGCCAAGATTCAGGACTAGCGGGAGGGTCCCAGTACTTC.

The chain couples TRBV7-3 to TRBJ2-1; possibly TRBD1 for D (6 bases). The CDR3 has 15 amino acids. V dropped 7 bases and J dropped 2 bases, with 15 bases sitting between them. Germline V CDR1 and CDR2: SGHTA, FQGTGA. This CDR3 reads CASTLDQGPYNEQFF. CDR3 coding DNA: TGTGCCAGCACCTTGGATCAGGGGCCCTACAATGAGCAGTTCTTC.

V and J are TRBV19 and TRBJ1-5, with a possible D match to TRBD1 (5 bases). This CDR3 is built from 13 residues. From germline, CDR1 is LNHDA and CDR2 SQIVND (reference sequence). The germline V and J ends were trimmed by 6 bases and 7 bases, with 13 bases remaining between them. The CDR3 here is CASSGTRGQPQHF. CDR3 sequence (DNA): TGTGCCAGTAGCGGAACCCGGGGGCAGCCCCAGCATTTT.

V and J are TRBV18 and TRBJ2-3; TRBD1 matches 7 bases. The CDR3 covers 15 residues. Per the germline V gene, CDR1 is KGHSH and CDR2 is LQKENI. Trimming removed 1 base from V and 2 bases from J; junction bases left unmatched: 3. The DNA of the CDR3 is TGTGCCAGCTCACCACAGGGGGCTACCACAGATACGCAGTATTTT. Amino acids: CASSPQGATTDTQYF.

The CDR3 nucleotides are TGCGCCAGCCCGTGCACCCCCACTCGACAGGGTGGAAATGAAAAACTGTTTTTT. It is translated as CASPCTPTRQGGNEKLFF. J is TRBJ1-4 and V is TRBV23-1, with 7 positions matching TRBD1. TRBV23-1 is assigned to the ORF class and has an uncertain function. J gave up 5 bases and V 8 bases, and 20 bases lay outside the gene matches. The CDR3 length is 18 residues.

V and J are TRBV7-8 and TRBJ2-7; 8 positions agree with TRBD2. V lost 1 base and J lost 3; bases outside the gene matches: 8. In germline, CDR1 is SGHVS, CDR2 FQNEAQ. The CDR3 spans 16 residues. Here the CDR3 DNA reads TGTGCCAGCAGCTTAGATCAGACTAGCGCTCTCTACGAGCAGTACTTC. This gives the protein CASSLDQTSALYEQYF.

The chain links TRBV29-1 to TRBJ2-3; TRBD1 is a possible D gene (6 bases). Trimming shortened V by 2 bases and J by 4 bases, and 13 bases separated the two germline ends. Germline lookup yields CDR1 SQVTM and CDR2 ANQGSEA. This CDR3 is 14 amino acids long. The CDR3 here is CSVETGTGADTQYF. DNA of the CDR3: TGCAGCGTTGAAACAGGGACGGGCGCAGATACGCAGTATTTT.

This clone appeared a single time. The chain combines TRBV27 with TRBJ2-1; 8 bases match TRBD1. The germline V gene has CDR1 MNHEY and CDR2 SMNVEV (reference sequence). The CDR3 is 14 amino acids. Unmatched junction bases numbered 7, after V lost 7 bases and J lost 5 bases. CDR3 in DNA: TGTGCCAGCACCCGAGGGGGACAGGACAATGAGCAGTTCTTC. It encodes CASTRGGQDNEQFF.

This chain links TRBV2 with TRBJ2-3; perhaps TRBD2 as D (7 bases). Germline-derived CDR1 and CDR2 are SNHLY and FYNNEI. Deletions cut 10 bases from V and 1 base from J, with 15 bases between. The CDR3 consists of 14 residues. The DNA for the CDR3 is TGTGCCACCCAAGGGGGGGCTGGCACAGATACGCAGTATTTT. It encodes CATQGGAGTDTQYF.

The rearrangement links TRBV5-6 to TRBJ2-7; 8 bases agree with TRBD1. This CDR3 has 17 residues. Germline CDR1 and CDR2: SGHDT and YYEEEE. J lost 0 bases, V lost 4 bases, and 12 bases had no gene match. The CDR3 nucleotides read TGTGCCAGCAGCCTGAGGGGCCTGACAGGGGCCTCCTACGAGCAGTACTTC. The encoded protein is CASSLRGLTGASYEQYF.

The V gene is TRBV18, the J gene TRBJ2-7; D possibly corresponds to TRBD2 (6 bases). Trimming pared 3 bases from V and 5 bases from J, leaving 17 bases between. Per the germline V gene, CDR1 is KGHSH and CDR2 is LQKENI. The CDR3 has 15 amino acids. CDR3 sequence: CASSPQGGAEDEQYF. The CDR3 DNA reads TGTGCCAGCTCACCCCAGGGAGGAGCCGAGGACGAGCAGTACTTC.

This clone was observed a handful of times. The rearrangement joins TRBV5-1 to TRBJ2-3; TRBD2 matches at 13 bases. Trimming cost V 5 bases and J 5 bases; bases outside gene matches: 8. Germline V gene lookup returns CDR1 SGHRS and CDR2 YFSETQ. This CDR3 is 16 amino acids long. The CDR3 DNA reads as TGCGCCAGCAGTCAAAGGGGACTAGCGGGATTAGATACGCAGTATTTT. Translating gives CASSQRGLAGLDTQYF.

V usage is TRBV11-1 and J usage is TRBJ2-5, with D perhaps matching TRBD1 (6 bases). Germline CDR1 and CDR2: SGHAT and FQDESV (reference sequence). The CDR3 extends over 14 amino acids. V gave up 4 bases and J gave up 2 bases, with 11 bases separating them. CDR3 coding DNA: TGTGCCAGCAGCTACGGACAGACACAAGAGACCCAGTACTTC. It specifies CASSYGQTQETQYF. Filled out from reference TRBV11-1 and TRBJ2-5, the complete variable domain reads EAEVAQSPRYKITEKSQAVAFWCDPISGHATLYWYRQILGQGPELLVQFQDESVVDDSQLPKDRFSAERLKGVDSTLKIQPAELGDSAMYLCASSYGQTQETQYFGPGTRLLVL.